The following is a TCR beta chain sequence with its context. The repertoire was sequenced with immunoSEQ multiplex PCR; TCRdb's copy has only in-frame clones and lacks some. The sample consists of some 140,000 clones, 80% to 95% of them appearing once. The record originates from a study of T cell responses to AZD1222 COVID-19 vaccine. V was clipped by 4 bases and J by 4 bases; unmatched bases: 7. This CDR3 contains 14 residues. Germline CDR1 is SGHNT and CDR2 is YYREEE (reference sequence). Sequencing used peripheral blood, obtained on day 0 of AZD1222 vaccination. V is TRBV5-4 and J is TRBJ1-2, with 7 bases matching TRBD1. The sequence was obtained from an adult in good health. CDR3 residues: CASSLDRATYGYTF. CDR3 in DNA: TGTGCCAGCAGCCTTGACAGGGCAACCTATGGCTACACCTTC.